These 2 T cell receptor beta chains share one sample of origin, sequenced in a study of response to subunit inactivated influenza vaccine. MiXCR was run by TCRdb on the RT-PCR reads, yielding one entry per CDR3 protein. The table shows around 580,000 distinct CDR3 sequences, with about an eighth occurring only once. The sequencing here drew on PBMCs from blood, taken on the day of vaccination. The receptor set was obtained from a man aged 45-65 years who received an inactivated influenza vaccine.

The chain uses TRBV20-1 and TRBJ2-1; 7 positions match TRBD2. CDR1 is DFQATT, CDR2 SNEGSKA, per germline (reference sequence). The J segment lost 1 base and the V segment lost 4 bases, leaving 7 bases of the junction unmatched. The CDR3 is 15 amino acids. In nucleotides, the CDR3 is TGCAGTGCTATTTCGTCTAGCGGATCCTACAATGAGCAGTTCTTC. Protein sequence: CSAISSSGSYNEQFF.

This clonotype was recorded at least ten times. The rearrangement links TRBV14 to TRBJ1-2; possible D gene TRBD1, 6 bases. Germline V lookup: CDR1 SGHDN, CDR2 FVKESK. There are 15 residues in the CDR3. The V gene lost 5 bases and the J gene lost 4 bases, with 17 bases spanning the gap. CDR3 sequence: CASSAQRGGLYGYTF. The CDR3 coding sequence is TGTGCCAGCAGCGCTCAGAGGGGGGGACTCTATGGCTACACCTTC. Looking up the rest from reference TRBV14 and TRBJ1-2 gives the full variable domain: EAGVTQFPSHSVIEKGQTVTLRCDPISGHDNLYWYRRVMGKEIKFLLHFVKESKQDESGMPNNRFLAERTGGTYSTLKVQPAELEDSGVYFCASSAQRGGLYGYTFGSGTRLTVV.